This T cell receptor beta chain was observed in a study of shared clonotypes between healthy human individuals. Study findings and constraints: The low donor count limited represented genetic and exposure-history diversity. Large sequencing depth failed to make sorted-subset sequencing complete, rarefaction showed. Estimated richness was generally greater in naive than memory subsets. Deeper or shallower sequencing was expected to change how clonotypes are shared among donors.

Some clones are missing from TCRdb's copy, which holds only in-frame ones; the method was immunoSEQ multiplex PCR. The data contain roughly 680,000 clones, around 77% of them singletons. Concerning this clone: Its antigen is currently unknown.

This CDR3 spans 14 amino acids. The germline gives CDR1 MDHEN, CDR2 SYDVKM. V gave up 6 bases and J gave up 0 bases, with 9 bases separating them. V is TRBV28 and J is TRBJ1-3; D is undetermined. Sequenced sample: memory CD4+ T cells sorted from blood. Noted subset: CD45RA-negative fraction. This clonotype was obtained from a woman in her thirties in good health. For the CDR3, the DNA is TGTGCCAGCAGACTTAGGGCCTCTGGAAACACCATATATTTT. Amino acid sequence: CASRLRASGNTIYF.